The clone carrying this T cell receptor (beta chain) was detected once. Its target is not known. The data belong to a study of cytomegalovirus exposure and HLA in healthy donors. Whole-study findings and limits: Common viral pathogens seemed, in a later analysis, to connect with several of the most significant clusters.

PCR employed 60 Vbeta and 13 Jbeta primers. Some clones are missing from TCRdb's copy, which holds only in-frame ones; the method was immunoSEQ multiplex PCR. The sample includes more than 100,000 clones, around 78% seen only once; the top ten take approximately 1.6%. With 1 base removed from V and 13 bases from J, the gap between germline ends came to 10 bases. This CDR3 is 12 amino acids long. Germline values: CDR1 LNHDA, CDR2 SQIVND (reference sequence). The TCR sequence derives from a woman aged 18-29 years in good health and CMV-seronegative. The chain uses TRBV19 and TRBJ1-4; D remains unclear. Input material: PBMCs. The DNA for the CDR3 is TGTGCCAGTAGTATAGGTACAGATCGACTGTTTTTT. It codes for CASSIGTDRLFF.